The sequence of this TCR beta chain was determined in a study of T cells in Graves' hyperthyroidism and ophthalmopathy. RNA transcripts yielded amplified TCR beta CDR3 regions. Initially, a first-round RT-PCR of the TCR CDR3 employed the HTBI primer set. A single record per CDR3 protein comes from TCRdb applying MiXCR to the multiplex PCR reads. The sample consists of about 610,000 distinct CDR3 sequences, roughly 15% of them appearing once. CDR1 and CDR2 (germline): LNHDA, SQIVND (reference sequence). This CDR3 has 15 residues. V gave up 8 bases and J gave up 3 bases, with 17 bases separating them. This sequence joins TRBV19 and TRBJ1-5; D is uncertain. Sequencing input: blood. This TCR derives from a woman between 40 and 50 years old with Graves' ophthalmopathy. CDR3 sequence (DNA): TGTGCCAGTGGCCCGCCCGCTAGCCACAATCAGCCCCAGCATTTT. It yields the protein CASGPPASHNQPQHF. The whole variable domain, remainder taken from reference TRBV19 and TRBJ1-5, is DGGITQSPKYLFRKEGQNVTLSCEQNLNHDAMYWYRQDPGQGLRLIYYSQIVNDFQKGDIAEGYSVSREKKESFPLTVTSAQKNPTAFYLCASGPPASHNQPQHFGDGTRLSIL.